Listed here is a single T cell receptor (beta chain). This clonotype was seen a handful of times. Its target antigen remains unknown. The record has no base qualities; no much larger clone is one base away. The protocol used for the library was RACE. Sequencing instrument: NextSeq 500. During library preparation, unique molecular identifiers were attached to individual cDNA molecules so that TCRs could be counted quantitatively and reproducibly. From each blood RNA sample, both TCR alpha and TCR beta chains were sequenced. The original pipeline was this. A median of about 89,000 TCRs per sample was observed, with a range of 23,224 to 690,600. The Decombinator software suite was used to annotate the V, J and CDR3 of the TCR reads. To make PS versus PT1 abundance plots, every sample was subsampled to the same number of TCRs (28,000). Expanded TCRs were defined as absent before sensitization and observed at least eight times at the 2-week time point. TCRdb ran its own pipeline on the public reads, namely fastp trimming at Q25 and MiXCR clone calling, and kept in-frame beta chains. Rows matching on CDR3 protein sequence are summarized as one entry with the most common DNA and genes. The V and J calls follow TCRdb's processing rather than the paper's. The table for this sample lists 180,000 or so distinct CDR3 sequences; 20% to 25% of them were counted only once. Clones ranked in the top ten supply approximately 6.7% of the sample.

V and J are truncated by 4 bases and 1 base respectively, leaving an intervening sequence of 12 bases. In the germline V gene, CDR1 corresponds to SGHVS and CDR2 to FQNEAQ. CDR3 length: 15 amino acids, cysteine to phenylalanine. The CDR3 DNA has 45 bases and is translated from base 1. This record comes from a study of human T cells and chemical hapten exposure (dated by TCRdb to 2020 to 2022). In terms of the full investigation: For sensitization, 2% DPC in acetone was applied to a roughly 2 cm by roughly 2 cm area of upper inner arm skin. Throughout the study period of roughly 24 weeks, patients also received therapeutic DPC doses to the scalp every week. Blood samples were taken from patients before sensitization (week 0) and then at 2, 6 and about 24 weeks after DPC sensitization. In alopecia patients, the study followed how the peripheral blood TCR repertoire changed in vivo over primary and secondary sensitization to diphenylcyclopropenone (DPC), a hapten. Approximately 28 alopecia patients provided blood for TCR sequencing at one to four time points (pre-sensitization, 2, 6 and 24 weeks). Libraries were pooled for sequencing, and per-sample TCR yields varied mainly because of small differences in library volumes within the pool. Alopecia areata with under or over 50% scalp involvement, alopecia totalis and alopecia universalis were represented in the patient cohort, which was mostly female. Patch testing was performed on the upper back with Finn chambers containing 0.01% DPC, and the patch tests were scored after 6 days according to International Contact Dermatitis Research Group standards.

The intended sense of this specimen's time point label: patch test 1, 2 weeks after DPC sensitization. The sample's treatment or condition label, decoded: therapeutic diphenylcyclopropenone sensitization with weekly scalp DPC. At each patch-test visit, blood was drawn before the patch test was applied. Patients were considered eligible if aged 18 to 70, diagnosed with alopecia and deemed suitable for DPC therapy, and patients were excluded if pregnant. Total RNA was isolated from unfractionated whole blood collected in Tempus Blood RNA tubes. The paper as a whole reports these results and caveats: Alopecia, a presumed autoimmune disease, was present in all patients, so the immune response of the patients might differ from that of healthy individuals. The number of TCRs above 1 in 1000 frequency did not change with DPC sensitization; there was no evidence of global repertoire structure alterations. Expanded TCRs formed significantly more large CDR3 similarity clusters than pre-sensitization or healthy control sets, consistent with antigen-driven responses. Patch test score correlated positively with the number of PT1 expanded TCRs, reaching significance at thresholds 8, 16 and 32 but not at 4. Repeated subsampling changed both the strength of the expansion versus patch-test correlation and the threshold at which the correlation became significant.

Here the chain combines TRBV7-8 and TRBJ2-3, with a tentative D gene TRBD1 over 5 matching bases. The clonotype comes from a woman aged 45 to 65 with alopecia areata. Some clones in this sample may be carry-over from other donors' samples. Specimen: whole blood, collected in connection with sensitization to the hapten diphenylcyclopropenone (DPC). This receptor has the CDR3 CASSSPTGGTDTQYF. The DNA sequence is TGTGCCAGCAGCTCACCTACAGGCGGCACAGATACGCAGTATTTT. The full variable domain, with segments outside the CDR3 supplied by the reference TRBV7-8 and TRBJ2-3 proteins, appears as GAGVSQSPRYKVAKRGQDVALRCDPISGHVSLFWYQQALGQGPEFLTYFQNEAQLDKSGLPSDRFFAERPEGSVSTLKIQRTQQEDSAVYLCASSSPTGGTDTQYFGPGTRLTVL.